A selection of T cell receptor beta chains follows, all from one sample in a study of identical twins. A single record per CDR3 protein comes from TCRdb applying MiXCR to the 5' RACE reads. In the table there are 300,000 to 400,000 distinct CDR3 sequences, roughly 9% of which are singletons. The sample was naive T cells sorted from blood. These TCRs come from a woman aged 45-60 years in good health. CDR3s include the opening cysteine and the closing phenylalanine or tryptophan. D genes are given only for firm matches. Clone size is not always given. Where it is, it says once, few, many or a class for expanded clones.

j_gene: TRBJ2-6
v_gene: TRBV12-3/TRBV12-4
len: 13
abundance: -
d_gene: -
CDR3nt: TGTGCCACCAGCCCCCGTGGGGCCAACGTCCTGACTTTC
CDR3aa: CATSPRGANVLTF

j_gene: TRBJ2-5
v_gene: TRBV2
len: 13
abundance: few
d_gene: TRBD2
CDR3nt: TGTGCCAGCAGAGCGGGAGGAGTTGAGACCCAGTACTTC
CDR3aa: CASRAGGVETQYF

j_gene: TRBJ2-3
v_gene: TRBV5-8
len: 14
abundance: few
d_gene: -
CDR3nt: TGTGCCAGCAGCGTAATAGGAGGAGGAGATACGCAGTATTTT
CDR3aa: CASSVIGGGDTQYF

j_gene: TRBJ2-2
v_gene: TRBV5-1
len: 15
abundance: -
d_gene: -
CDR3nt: TGCGCCAGCAGCCCGGTTGGCTCGAACACCGGGGAGCTGTTTTTT
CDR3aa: CASSPVGSNTGELFF

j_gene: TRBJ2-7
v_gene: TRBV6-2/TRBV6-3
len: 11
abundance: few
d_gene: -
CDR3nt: TGTGCCAGCGGTATAACCTACGAGCAGTACTTC
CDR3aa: CASGITYEQYF

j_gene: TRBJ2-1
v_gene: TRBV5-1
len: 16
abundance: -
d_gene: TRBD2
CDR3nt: TGCGCCAGCAGCCCGTGGACTAGCGGGAGCCGCGGGGAGCAGTTCTTC
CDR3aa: CASSPWTSGSRGEQFF

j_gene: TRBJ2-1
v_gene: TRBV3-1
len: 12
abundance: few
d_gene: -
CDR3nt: TGTGCCAGTTTAGGGACTCGAAGTGAGCAGTTCTTC
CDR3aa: CASLGTRSEQFF

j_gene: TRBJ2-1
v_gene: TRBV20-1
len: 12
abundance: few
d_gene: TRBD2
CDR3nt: TGCAGTGCTAGAGAAACTAGCGTTGAGCAGTTCTTC
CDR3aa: CSARETSVEQFF

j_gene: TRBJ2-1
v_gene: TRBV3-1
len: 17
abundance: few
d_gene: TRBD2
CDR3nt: TGTGCCAGCAGCTCCGGGACTAGCGGGGGGTTCTACAATGAGCAGTTCTTC
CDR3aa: CASSSGTSGGFYNEQFF

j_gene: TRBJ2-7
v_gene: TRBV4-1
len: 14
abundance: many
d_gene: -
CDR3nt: TGCGCCAGCAGCCATTCACAGGGTTCCTACGAGCAGTACTTC
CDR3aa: CASSHSQGSYEQYF

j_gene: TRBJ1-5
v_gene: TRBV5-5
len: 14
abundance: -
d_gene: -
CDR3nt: TGTGCCAGCAGCTGGAGATCGTTGAATCAGCCCCAGCATTTT
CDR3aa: CASSWRSLNQPQHF

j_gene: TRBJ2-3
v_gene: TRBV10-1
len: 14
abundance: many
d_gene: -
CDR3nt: TGCGCCAGCAGTGAGACAGAGCTCAGGGATACGCAGTATTTT
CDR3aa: CASSETELRDTQYF

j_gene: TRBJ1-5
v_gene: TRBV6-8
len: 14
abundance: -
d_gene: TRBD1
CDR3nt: TGTGCCAGCATTTCCGGGACAGGGGATCAGCCCCAGCATTTT
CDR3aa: CASISGTGDQPQHF

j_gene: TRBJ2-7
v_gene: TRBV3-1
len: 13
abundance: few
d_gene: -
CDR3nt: TGTGCCAGCAGCCACCTGACAGATTACGAGCAGTACTTC
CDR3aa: CASSHLTDYEQYF

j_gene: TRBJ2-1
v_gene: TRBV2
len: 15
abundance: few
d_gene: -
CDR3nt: TGTGCCAGCAGTGATCGGGGGAGTGCCCGGAATGAGCAGTTCTTC
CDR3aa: CASSDRGSARNEQFF

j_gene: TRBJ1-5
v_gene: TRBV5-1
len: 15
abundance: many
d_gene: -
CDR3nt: TGCGCCAGCAGCTTGAATGCGGGCACGGACGGGGCCCAGCATTTT
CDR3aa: CASSLNAGTDGAQHF

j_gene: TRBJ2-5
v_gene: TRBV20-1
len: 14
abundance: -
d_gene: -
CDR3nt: TGCAGTGCGCTTCGGAGCACAGTCGGAGAGACCCAGTACTTC
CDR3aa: CSALRSTVGETQYF

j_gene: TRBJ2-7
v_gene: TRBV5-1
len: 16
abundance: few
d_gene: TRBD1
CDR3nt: TGCGCCAGCAGCTTGACCACGACAGGGGGCTTATACGAGCAGTACTTC
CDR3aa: CASSLTTTGGLYEQYF

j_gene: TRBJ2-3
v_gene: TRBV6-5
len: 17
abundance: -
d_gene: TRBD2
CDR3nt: TGTGCCAGCAGTTACTCTAGCGGGAGGTCATTTGCAGATACGCAGTATTTT
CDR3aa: CASSYSSGRSFADTQYF

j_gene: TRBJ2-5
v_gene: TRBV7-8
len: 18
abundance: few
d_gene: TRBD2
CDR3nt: TGTGCCAGCAGCTTACTGCCTAGCGGGAGGTTGGGGCAAGAGACCCAGTACTTC
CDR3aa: CASSLLPSGRLGQETQYF

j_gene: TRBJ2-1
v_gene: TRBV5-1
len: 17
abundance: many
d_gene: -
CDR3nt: TGCGCCAGCAGCTCAAGGACCGATCTAAGCTCCTACAATGAGCAGTTCTTC
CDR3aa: CASSSRTDLSSYNEQFF

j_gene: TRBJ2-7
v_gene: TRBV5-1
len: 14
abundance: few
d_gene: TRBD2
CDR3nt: TGCGCCAGCAGCTTCTCTAGCGGATCCTACGAGCAGTACTTC
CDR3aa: CASSFSSGSYEQYF

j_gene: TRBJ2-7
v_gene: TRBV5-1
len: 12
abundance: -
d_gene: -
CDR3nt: TGCGCCAGCAGCTTGGAGGGGCCCGAGCAGTACTTC
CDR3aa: CASSLEGPEQYF

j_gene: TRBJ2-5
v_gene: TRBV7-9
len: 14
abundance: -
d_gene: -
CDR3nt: TGTGCCAGCAGGCACCGGGACTCAATTTGGACCCAGTACTTC
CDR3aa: CASRHRDSIWTQYF

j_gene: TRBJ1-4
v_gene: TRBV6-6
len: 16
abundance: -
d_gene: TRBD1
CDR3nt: TGTGCCAGCAGCCCATATACCGGGACAGTAAATGAAAAACTGTTTTTT
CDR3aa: CASSPYTGTVNEKLFF

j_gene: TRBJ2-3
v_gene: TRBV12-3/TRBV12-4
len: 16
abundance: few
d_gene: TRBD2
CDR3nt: TGTGCCAGCAGTTCCGTTCGCGGGAGGAGGACAGATACGCAGTATTTT
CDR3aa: CASSSVRGRRTDTQYF

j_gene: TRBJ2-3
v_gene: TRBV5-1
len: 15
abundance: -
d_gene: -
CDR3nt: TGCGCCAGCAGCTTGGGACCCAGGGGAACAGATACGCAGTATTTT
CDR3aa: CASSLGPRGTDTQYF

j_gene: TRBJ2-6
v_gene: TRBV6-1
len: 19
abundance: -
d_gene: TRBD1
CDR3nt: TGTGCCAGCAGTGAAAGCAAGCGACAGGGGATCTCTGGGGCCAACGTCCTGACTTTC
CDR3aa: CASSESKRQGISGANVLTF

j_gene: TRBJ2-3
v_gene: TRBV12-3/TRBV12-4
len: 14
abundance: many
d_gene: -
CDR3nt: TGTGCCAGCATCCCTGGGACTCGCACAGATACGCAGTATTTT
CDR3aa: CASIPGTRTDTQYF

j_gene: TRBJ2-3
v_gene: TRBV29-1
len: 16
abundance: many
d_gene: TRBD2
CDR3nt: TGCAGCGTTGAAGTAGTAGCGGGGGTCGGTACAGATACGCAGTATTTT
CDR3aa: CSVEVVAGVGTDTQYF

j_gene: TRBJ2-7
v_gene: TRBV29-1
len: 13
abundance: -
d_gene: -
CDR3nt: TGCAGCGTTGGGCTAGGCGGATCCTACGAGCAGTACTTC
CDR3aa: CSVGLGGSYEQYF

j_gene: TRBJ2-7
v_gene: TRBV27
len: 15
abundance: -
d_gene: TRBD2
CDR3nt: TGTGCCAGCTCAATCCTGACTAGCCGAACCTACGAGCAGTACTTC
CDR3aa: CASSILTSRTYEQYF

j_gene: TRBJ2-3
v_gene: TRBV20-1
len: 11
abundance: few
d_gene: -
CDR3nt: TGCAGTGCTCCCAGAGGAGATACGCAGTATTTT
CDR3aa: CSAPRGDTQYF

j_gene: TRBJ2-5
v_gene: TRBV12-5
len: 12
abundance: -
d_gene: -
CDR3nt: TGTGCTAGTGGTTTGGTAAGGGAGACCCAGTACTTC
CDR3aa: CASGLVRETQYF

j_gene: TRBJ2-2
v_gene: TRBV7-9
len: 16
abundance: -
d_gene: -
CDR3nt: TGTGCCTCCCAGGAGACGCGGGTCTTCAACACCGGGGAGCTGTTTTTT
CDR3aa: CASQETRVFNTGELFF

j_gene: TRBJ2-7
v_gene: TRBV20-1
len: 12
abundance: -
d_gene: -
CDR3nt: TGCAGTGCTAGGACAGGTTTCAACGAGCAGTACTTC
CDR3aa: CSARTGFNEQYF

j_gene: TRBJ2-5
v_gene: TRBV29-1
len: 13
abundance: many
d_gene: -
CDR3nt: TGCAGCGTTGGGGTAGGGGTGCAAGAGACCCAGTACTTC
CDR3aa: CSVGVGVQETQYF

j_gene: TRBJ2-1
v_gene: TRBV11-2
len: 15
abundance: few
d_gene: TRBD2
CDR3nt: TGTGCCAGCAGCTCGCGGGAGGCTCCCTACAATGAGCAGTTCTTC
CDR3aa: CASSSREAPYNEQFF

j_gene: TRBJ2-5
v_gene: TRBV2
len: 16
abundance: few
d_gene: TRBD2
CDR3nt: TGTGCCAGCAGTAGAGGACTAGCGGCAAGCGGAGAGACCCAGTACTTC
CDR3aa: CASSRGLAASGETQYF

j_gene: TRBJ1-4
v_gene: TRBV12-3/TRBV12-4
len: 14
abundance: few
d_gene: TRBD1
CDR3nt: TGTGCCAGCAGGTCCGGGACAGCTGGTGAAAAACTGTTTTTT
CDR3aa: CASRSGTAGEKLFF

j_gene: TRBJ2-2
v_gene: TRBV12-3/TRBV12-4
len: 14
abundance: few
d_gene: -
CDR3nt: TGTGCCAGCAGTAGGGGTTATAGCACCGGGGAGCTGTTTTTT
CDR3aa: CASSRGYSTGELFF